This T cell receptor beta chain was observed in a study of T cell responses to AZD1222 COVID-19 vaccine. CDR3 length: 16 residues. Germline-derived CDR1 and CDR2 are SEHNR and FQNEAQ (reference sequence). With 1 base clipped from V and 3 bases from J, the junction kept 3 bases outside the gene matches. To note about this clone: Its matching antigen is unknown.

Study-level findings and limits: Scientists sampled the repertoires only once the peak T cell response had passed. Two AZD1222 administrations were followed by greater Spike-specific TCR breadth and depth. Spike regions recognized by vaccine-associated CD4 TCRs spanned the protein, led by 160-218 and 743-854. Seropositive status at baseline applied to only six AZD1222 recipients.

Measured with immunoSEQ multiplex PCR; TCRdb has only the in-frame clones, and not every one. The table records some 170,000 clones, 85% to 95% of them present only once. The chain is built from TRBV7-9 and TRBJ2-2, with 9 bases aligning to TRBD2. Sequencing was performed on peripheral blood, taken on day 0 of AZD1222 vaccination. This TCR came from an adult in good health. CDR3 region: CASSLVGGRDTGELFF. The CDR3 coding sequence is TGTGCCAGCAGCTTAGTCGGCGGGAGGGACACCGGGGAGCTGTTTTTT.